The next 30 T cell receptor beta chains were all read from a single sample in a study of T cells in Graves' hyperthyroidism and ophthalmopathy. Authors of the study amplified TCR beta CDR3 regions from RNA transcripts. The HTBI primer set served for first-round RT-PCR of the TCR CDR3. TCRdb re-called the multiplex PCR reads with MiXCR, one entry per CDR3 protein. Altogether 250,000 to 300,000 distinct CDR3 sequences are present, 13% to 15% being singletons, with the ten largest covering over 25%. Sequencing was carried out using blood. These receptors all stem from a woman between 50 and 59 years old with Graves' hyperthyroidism that later progressed to Graves' ophthalmopathy.

Only a few counts were recorded for this clonotype. A read error may be the cause here, since a much bigger clone is one base away. The chain links TRBV10-3 to TRBJ2-7; a possible D gene is TRBD2 (5 bases). CDR3 length: 15 amino acids. Germline CDR1 and CDR2: ENHRY and SYGVKD. Trimming took off 5 bases at V and 2 bases at J, with 16 bases between the two ends. The CDR3 here is CAISYPEGGAYEQYF. CDR3 bases: TGTGCCATCAGTTACCCCGAAGGAGGAGCCTACGAGCAGTACTTC.

This clonotype was recorded many times. V usage is TRBV13 and J usage is TRBJ1-1; D unresolved. Germline-derived CDR1 and CDR2 are PRHDT and FYEKMQ (reference sequence). Trimming cost V 3 bases and J 2 bases, with 10 bases left between them. CDR3 size: 14 residues. In nucleotides, the CDR3 is TGTGCCAGCAGCTTCCACGGGTTTAACACTGAAGCTTTCTTT. This gives the protein CASSFHGFNTEAFF.

This clonotype was counted at least ten times. The chain uses TRBV19 and TRBJ2-5; 9 nucleotides align to TRBD2. V lost 5 bases to trimming and J lost 5 bases; unmatched junction nucleotides: 12. This CDR3 is 16 amino acids long. Germline V gene lookup returns CDR1 LNHDA and CDR2 SQIVND (reference sequence). This CDR3 reads CASSGDIAGEGETQYF. DNA for the CDR3: TGTGCCAGTAGTGGAGACATAGCGGGAGAAGGGGAGACCCAGTACTTC. Full variable domain (rest looked up from reference TRBV19 and TRBJ2-5): DGGITQSPKYLFRKEGQNVTLSCEQNLNHDAMYWYRQDPGQGLRLIYYSQIVNDFQKGDIAEGYSVSREKKESFPLTVTSAQKNPTAFYLCASSGDIAGEGETQYFGPGTRLLVL.

There are a few counts of this clonotype. Here the CDR3 reads CASSAASGRAGDEQFF. In DNA form, the CDR3 reads TGTGCCAGCAGCGCGGCTAGCGGGAGGGCCGGAGATGAGCAGTTCTTC. The V gene is TRBV6-2 or TRBV6-3, the J gene TRBJ2-1; 12 nucleotides line up with TRBD2. The V gene's germline CDR1 is MNHEY and CDR2 SVGEGT. V gave up 6 bases and J gave up 8 bases; unmatched junction bases: 11. This CDR3 spans 16 amino acids.

The sample holds many counts of this clonotype. This rearrangement joins TRBV5-1 to TRBJ2-2; 10 bases are a match to TRBD1. Germline assignment: CDR1 SGHRS and CDR2 YFSETQ. Trimming at V came to 4 bases and at J to 7 bases, leaving 7 bases not matched to a gene. CDR3 length equals 15 residues. The DNA of the CDR3 is TGCGCCAGCAGCCCTGGGACAGGGGTTATCGGGGAGCTGTTTTTT. This encodes CASSPGTGVIGELFF.

This clonotype was counted many times. The rearrangement joins TRBV5-1 to TRBJ2-3, with TRBD2 as a possible D gene (6 bases). With 4 bases removed from V and 6 bases from J, the gap between germline ends came to 21 bases. CDR1 SGHRS and CDR2 YFSETQ come from the germline V gene. This CDR3 contains 16 residues. The CDR3 DNA follows: TGCGCCAGCAGCCATACCCACACGGGCGCGGGGGATACGCAGTATTTT. Residues: CASSHTHTGAGDTQYF.

Only a few counts were recorded for this clonotype. The chain recombines TRBV5-6 with TRBJ2-1; TRBD2 aligns across 10 bases. Trimming removed 0 bases from V and 0 bases from J; junction bases left unmatched: 6. CDR3 length: 18 amino acids. Germline V gene lookup returns CDR1 SGHDT and CDR2 YYEEEE. CDR3 protein: CASSLDWASGSSYNEQFF. The CDR3 coding sequence is TGTGCCAGCAGCTTGGATTGGGCTAGCGGGAGCTCCTACAATGAGCAGTTCTTC.

This clonotype was observed at least ten times. The chain recombines TRBV6-5 with TRBJ2-3; D gene ambiguous. Trimming shortened V by 0 bases and J by 4 bases, and 17 bases separated the two germline ends. Germline CDR1 is MNHEY and CDR2 is SVGAGI. The CDR3 loop spans 17 amino acids. The CDR3 loop reads CASSYSLRPRAADTQYF. The CDR3, as DNA: TGTGCCAGCAGTTACTCGCTTCGGCCCCGAGCAGCAGATACGCAGTATTTT.

This clonotype has at least ten counts. This rearrangement joins TRBV20-1 to TRBJ1-4; TRBD1 matches 7 bases. Germline CDR1 and CDR2: DFQATT and SNEGSKA (reference sequence). Trimming at V came to 3 bases and at J to 2 bases, leaving 6 bases not matched to a gene. The CDR3 sequence is 15 residues long. CDR3 region: CSASLGGWTNEKLFF. The DNA for the CDR3 is TGCAGTGCTAGTCTAGGGGGCTGGACTAATGAAAAACTGTTTTTT.

This clonotype was picked up many times. The V call is TRBV28, the J call TRBJ1-2; D might be TRBD1 (5 bases). Germline CDR1 and CDR2: MDHEN and SYDVKM. This CDR3 has 13 amino acids. Trimming removed 10 bases at V and 5 bases at J, with 17 bases between. The CDR3 is CATGTYGVYGYTF. The CDR3 bases are TGTGCCACCGGGACGTATGGAGTATATGGCTACACCTTC.

The rearrangement joins TRBV7-3 to TRBJ2-1, with 8 bases that match TRBD1. V lost 5 bases, J lost 4 bases, and 7 bases stayed unmatched. This CDR3 is built from 15 residues. Germline V CDR1 and CDR2: SGHTA, FQGTGA. The CDR3 DNA reads TGTGCCAGCAGCGCCCCCGGGACAGGTTACAATGAGCAGTTCTTC. Translated: CASSAPGTGYNEQFF.

This clonotype was counted at least ten times. The chain couples TRBV20-1 to TRBJ1-4; 12 bases are a match to TRBD1. Germline V CDR1 and CDR2: DFQATT, SNEGSKA (reference sequence). This CDR3 has 14 residues. J lost 13 bases, V lost 3 bases, and 9 bases had no gene match. The CDR3 protein is CSASSGTGGGRLFF. The CDR3 bases are TGCAGTGCTAGTTCCGGGACAGGGGGCGGACGACTGTTTTTT.

The rearrangement links TRBV28 to TRBJ2-1; TRBD2 agrees at 10 bases. This CDR3 region has 15 residues. V shed 10 bases and J 6 bases; nucleotides not matched to a gene: 12. Germline CDR1 and CDR2: MDHEN and SYDVKM. The CDR3 nucleotides read TGTGCCACCCGCCTCGCCGGGACTAGCGTCAATGAGCAGTTCTTC. Its protein is CATRLAGTSVNEQFF.

This clonotype was observed at least ten times. This sequence joins TRBV18 and TRBJ2-7, with TRBD1 matching 9 bases. The CDR3 has 16 amino acids. Germline V gene data show CDR1 as KGHSH and CDR2 as LQKENI. J lost 5 bases, V lost 3 bases, and 11 bases had no gene match. The CDR3 sequence is CASSPTHRTGADEQYF. The CDR3 nucleotides are TGTGCCAGCTCACCGACCCACAGGACAGGGGCCGACGAGCAGTACTTC.

Ten or more counts support this clonotype. The chain uses TRBV7-3 and TRBJ1-1; D ambiguous. Germline CDR1 reads SGHTA; CDR2 reads FQGTGA. This CDR3 has 16 amino acids. The V end lost 2 bases, the J end lost 0 bases, and 13 bases lay between the germline ends. The CDR3 here is CASSLVGRTMNTEAFF. CDR3 in DNA: TGTGCCAGCAGCTTAGTCGGACGGACCATGAACACTGAAGCTTTCTTT.

This clonotype was recorded at least ten times. J is TRBJ1-3 and V is TRBV28; TRBD1 aligns across 7 bases. The CDR3 consists of 13 residues. Germline CDR1 reads MDHEN; CDR2 reads SYDVKM. V lost 8 bases to trimming and J lost 3 bases; unmatched junction nucleotides: 4. As DNA, the CDR3 is TGTGCCAGCTACGACAGGGATGGAAACACCATATATTTT. Amino acids: CASYDRDGNTIYF.

This clonotype was observed many times. The V and J genes are TRBV11-2 and TRBJ1-1, with TRBD1 identical over 8 bases. The germline V gene has CDR1 SGHAT and CDR2 FQNNGV. The CDR3 runs 15 residues. V lost 3 bases, J lost 1 base, and 4 bases stayed unmatched. This CDR3 is CASSFWTGTNTEAFF. The CDR3 nucleotides read TGTGCCAGCAGCTTTTGGACAGGGACGAACACTGAAGCTTTCTTT.

In its sample, this clonotype was seen many times. V is TRBV20-1 and J is TRBJ2-7; tentative D call: TRBD2 (6 bases). V was clipped by 6 bases and J by 0 bases, with 9 bases between them. Germline CDR1 and CDR2: DFQATT and SNEGSKA (reference sequence). This CDR3 is built from 12 residues. The CDR3 DNA sequence: TGCAGTGCCCGGGACTTCTCCTACGAGCAGTACTTC. Its translation: CSARDFSYEQYF.

There are a few counts of this clonotype. The V gene is TRBV15, the J gene TRBJ2-6, with D maybe TRBD2 (6 bases). The CDR3 sequence is 16 residues long. V lost 3 bases and J 2 bases, leaving 11 bases between the germline ends. Germline V gene data show CDR1 as LNHNV and CDR2 as YYDKDF (reference sequence). The CDR3 here is CATSSRRGAGANVLTF. CDR3 coding DNA: TGTGCCACCAGCAGTAGGCGGGGTGCTGGGGCCAACGTCCTGACTTTC.

This clonotype has a count of ten or more. The chain combines TRBV12-3 or TRBV12-4 with TRBJ2-7; the D gene is possibly TRBD1 (6 bases). The CDR3 runs to 15 residues. Trimming pared 3 bases from V and 2 bases from J, leaving 14 bases between. CDR3 bases: TGTGCCAGCAGTTTCCGCAGGGGAAGGACCTACGAGCAGTACTTC. Translation: CASSFRRGRTYEQYF.

The table lists this clonotype with many counts. The V gene is TRBV5-1, the J gene TRBJ1-1; 8 nucleotides line up with TRBD1. The germline V gene encodes CDR1 SGHRS and CDR2 YFSETQ. The V gene end was trimmed by 0 bases and the J gene end by 3 bases; junction bases not matched to a gene: 7. CDR3 length: 16 residues. The DNA of the CDR3 is TGCGCCAGCAGCTTGGGACAGGGGTCGTGGTACACTGAAGCTTTCTTT. Its translation: CASSLGQGSWYTEAFF.

The rearrangement joins TRBV5-1 to TRBJ1-6, with D possibly being TRBD1 (5 bases). Germline assignment: CDR1 SGHRS and CDR2 YFSETQ. Trimming took off 2 bases at V and 2 bases at J, with 11 bases between the two ends. The CDR3 sequence is 16 residues long. This chain's CDR3 is CASSFAGTTYNSPLHF. The DNA for the CDR3 is TGCGCCAGCAGCTTTGCAGGGACTACCTATAATTCACCCCTCCACTTT.

In this sample, this clonotype turned up a few times. The V gene is TRBV13, the J gene TRBJ2-7; D not resolved. This CDR3 has 12 residues. CDR1 and CDR2 (germline): PRHDT, FYEKMQ (reference sequence). V lost 3 bases to trimming and J lost 4 bases, with 7 bases between them. In DNA form, the CDR3 reads TGTGCCAGCAGCTTCCAGGCGTACGAGCAGTACTTC. Its protein product is CASSFQAYEQYF.

The rearrangement links TRBV27 to TRBJ2-1, with 8 bases lining up with TRBD2. V gave up 8 bases and J gave up 8 bases; unmatched junction bases: 11. In germline, CDR1 is MNHEY, CDR2 SMNVEV (reference sequence). The CDR3 is 14 amino acids. The CDR3 protein is CASGGTSLVYEQFF. As DNA, the CDR3 is TGTGCCAGCGGCGGGACTAGTCTGGTCTATGAGCAGTTCTTC.

This clonotype was observed at least ten times. The rearrangement links TRBV6-1 to TRBJ1-2; TRBD1 might be the D (5 bases). Per germline, CDR1 MNHNS and CDR2 SASEGT. The CDR3 totals 14 residues. The germline V and J ends were trimmed by 0 bases and 6 bases, with 11 bases remaining between them. Here the CDR3 reads CASSEAGLYDGYTF. For the CDR3, the DNA is TGTGCCAGCAGTGAAGCGGGACTTTATGATGGCTACACCTTC.

The sample holds many counts of this clonotype. The J gene is TRBJ2-3, the V gene TRBV29-1; 7 bases fit TRBD2. The CDR3 consists of 15 residues. Germline CDR1 and CDR2: SQVTM and ANQGSEA. Trimming removed 5 bases from V and 4 bases from J; junction bases left unmatched: 12. Written as DNA, the CDR3 is TGCAGCGTTCAGCCTCTAGCGGCTTTCGCAGATACGCAGTATTTT. It codes for CSVQPLAAFADTQYF.

This clonotype appeared many times. The rearrangement links TRBV27 to TRBJ1-5; D perhaps matches TRBD1 (5 bases). The CDR3 loop spans 15 amino acids. CDR1 and CDR2 from the germline V gene are MNHEY and SMNVEV (reference sequence). Trimming took 5 bases from V and 7 from J, leaving 18 bases between them. The CDR3 region is CASSINTGSGQPQHF. The CDR3 DNA sequence: TGTGCCAGCAGTATTAATACAGGTTCAGGGCAGCCCCAGCATTTT.

This clonotype was counted between two and nine times. V usage is TRBV5-8 and J usage is TRBJ2-3; D is undetermined. The CDR3 sequence is 16 residues long. The V gene's germline CDR1 is SGHTS and CDR2 YDEGEE. V dropped 0 bases and J dropped 2 bases, with 13 bases sitting between them. The CDR3 nucleotides read TGTGCCAGCAGCTTGGCCCTCGTGGGGATCACAGATACGCAGTATTTT. Encoded protein: CASSLALVGITDTQYF.

The genes are TRBV27 and TRBJ2-7, with 9 bases aligning to TRBD2. V shed 7 bases and J 7 bases; nucleotides not matched to a gene: 8. The CDR3 covers 13 residues. CDR1 and CDR2 (germline): MNHEY, SMNVEV (reference sequence). In DNA, the CDR3 is TGTGCCAGCACTATTAGCGGGAGCGGGGAGCAGTACTTC. Protein sequence: CASTISGSGEQYF.

V and J are TRBV25-1 and TRBJ1-3, with D possibly TRBD1 on 5 matching bases. From germline, CDR1 is MGHDK and CDR2 SYGVNS. CDR3 length: 13 residues. The V end was cut by 1 base, the J end by 4 bases, with 5 bases between. DNA of the CDR3: TGTGCCAGCAGTGAATGGACAGGAAACACCATATATTTT. Translation: CASSEWTGNTIYF.